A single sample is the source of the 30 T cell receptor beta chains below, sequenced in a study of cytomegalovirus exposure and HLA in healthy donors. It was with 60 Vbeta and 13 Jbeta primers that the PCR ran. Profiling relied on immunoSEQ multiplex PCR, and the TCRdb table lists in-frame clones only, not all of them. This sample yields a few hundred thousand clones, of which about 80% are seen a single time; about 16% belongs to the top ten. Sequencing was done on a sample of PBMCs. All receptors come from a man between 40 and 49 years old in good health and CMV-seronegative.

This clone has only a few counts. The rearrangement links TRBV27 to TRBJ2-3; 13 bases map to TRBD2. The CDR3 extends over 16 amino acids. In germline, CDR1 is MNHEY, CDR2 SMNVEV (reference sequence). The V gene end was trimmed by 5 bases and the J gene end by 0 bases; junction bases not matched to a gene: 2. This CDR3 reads CASSETSGGSTDTQYF. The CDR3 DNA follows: TGTGCCAGCAGTGAGACTAGCGGGGGGAGCACAGATACGCAGTATTTT.

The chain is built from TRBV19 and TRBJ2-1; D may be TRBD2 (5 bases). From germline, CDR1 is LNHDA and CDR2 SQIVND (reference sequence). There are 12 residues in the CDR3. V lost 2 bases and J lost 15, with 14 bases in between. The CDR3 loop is CASSIPAERWFF. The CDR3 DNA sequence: TGTGCCAGTAGTATACCAGCGGAAAGGTGGTTCTTC.

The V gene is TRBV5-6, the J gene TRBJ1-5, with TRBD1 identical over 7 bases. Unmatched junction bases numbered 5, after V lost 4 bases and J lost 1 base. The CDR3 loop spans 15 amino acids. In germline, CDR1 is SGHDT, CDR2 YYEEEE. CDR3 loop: CASSRTGESNQPQHF. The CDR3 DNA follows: TGTGCCAGCAGCCGGACAGGTGAGAGCAATCAGCCCCAGCATTTT.

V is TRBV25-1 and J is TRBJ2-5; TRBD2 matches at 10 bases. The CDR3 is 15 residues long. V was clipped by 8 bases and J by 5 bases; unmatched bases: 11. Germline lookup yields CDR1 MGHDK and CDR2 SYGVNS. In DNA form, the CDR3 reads TGTGCCAGCGCCCGGTGGCTAGCGGGAGAGGAGACCCAGTACTTC. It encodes CASARWLAGEETQYF. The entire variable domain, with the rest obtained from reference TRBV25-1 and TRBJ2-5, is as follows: EADIYQTPRYLVIGTGKKITLECSQTMGHDKMYWYQQDPGMELHLIHYSYGVNSTEKGDLSSESTVSRIRTEHFPLTLESARPSHTSQYLCASARWLAGEETQYFGPGTRLLVL.

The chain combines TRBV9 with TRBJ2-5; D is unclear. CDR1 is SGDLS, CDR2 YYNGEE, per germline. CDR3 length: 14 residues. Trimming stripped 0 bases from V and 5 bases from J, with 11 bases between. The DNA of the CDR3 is TGTGCCAGCAGCGTAGGTACGGGTCGGGAGACCCAGTACTTC. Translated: CASSVGTGRETQYF.

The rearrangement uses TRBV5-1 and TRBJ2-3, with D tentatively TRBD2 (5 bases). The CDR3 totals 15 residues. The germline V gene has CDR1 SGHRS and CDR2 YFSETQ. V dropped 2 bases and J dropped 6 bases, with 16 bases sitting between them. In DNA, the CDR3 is TGCGCCAGCAGCTTTACCCCCCGGGGTACCGATACGCAGTATTTT. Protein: CASSFTPRGTDTQYF. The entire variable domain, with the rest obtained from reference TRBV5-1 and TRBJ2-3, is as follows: KAGVTQTPRYLIKTRGQQVTLSCSPISGHRSVSWYQQTPGQGLQFLFEYFSETQRNKGNFPGRFSGRQFSNSRSEMNVSTLELGDSALYLCASSFTPRGTDTQYFGPGTRLTVL.

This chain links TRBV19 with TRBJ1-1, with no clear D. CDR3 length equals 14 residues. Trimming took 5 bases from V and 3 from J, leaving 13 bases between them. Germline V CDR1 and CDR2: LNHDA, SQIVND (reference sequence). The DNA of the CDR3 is TGTGCCAGTAGTTTACAGCCTTTTGACACTGAAGCTTTCTTT. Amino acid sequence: CASSLQPFDTEAFF. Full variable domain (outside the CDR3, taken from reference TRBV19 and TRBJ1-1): DGGITQSPKYLFRKEGQNVTLSCEQNLNHDAMYWYRQDPGQGLRLIYYSQIVNDFQKGDIAEGYSVSREKKESFPLTVTSAQKNPTAFYLCASSLQPFDTEAFFGQGTRLTVV.

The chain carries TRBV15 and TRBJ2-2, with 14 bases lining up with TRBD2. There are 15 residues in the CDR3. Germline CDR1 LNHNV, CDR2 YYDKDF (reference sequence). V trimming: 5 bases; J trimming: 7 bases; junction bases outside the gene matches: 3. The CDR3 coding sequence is TGTGCCACCAGCGGTGGACTAGCGGGAGGCGGGGAGCTGTTTTTT. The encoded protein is CATSGGLAGGGELFF.

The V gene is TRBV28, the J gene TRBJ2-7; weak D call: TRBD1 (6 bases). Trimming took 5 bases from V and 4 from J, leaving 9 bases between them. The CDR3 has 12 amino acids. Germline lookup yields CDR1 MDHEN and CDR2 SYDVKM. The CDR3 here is CASSPDRYEQYF. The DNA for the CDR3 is TGTGCCAGCAGTCCGGACAGATACGAGCAGTACTTC. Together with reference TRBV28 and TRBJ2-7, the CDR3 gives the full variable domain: DVKVTQSSRYLVKRTGEKVFLECVQDMDHENMFWYRQDPGLGLRLIYFSYDVKMKEKGDIPEGYSVSREKKERFSLILESASTNQTSMYLCASSPDRYEQYFGPGTRLTVT.

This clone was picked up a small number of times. The CDR3 DNA reads as TGTGCCAGCAGCCAAGGTCCGGGGGAAAAACTGTTTTTT. Protein sequence: CASSQGPGEKLFF. The chain is built from TRBV14 and TRBJ1-4, with D unresolved. Germline V CDR1 and CDR2: SGHDN, FVKESK. This CDR3 contains 13 residues. V dropped 1 base and J dropped 8 bases, with 8 bases sitting between them.

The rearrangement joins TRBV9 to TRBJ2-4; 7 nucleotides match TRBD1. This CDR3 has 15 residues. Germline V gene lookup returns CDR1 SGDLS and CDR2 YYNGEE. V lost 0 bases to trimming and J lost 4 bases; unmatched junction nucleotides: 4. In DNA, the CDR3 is TGTGCCAGCAGCGTAGGAGCAGGGGGAAAAAACATTCAGTACTTC. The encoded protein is CASSVGAGGKNIQYF.

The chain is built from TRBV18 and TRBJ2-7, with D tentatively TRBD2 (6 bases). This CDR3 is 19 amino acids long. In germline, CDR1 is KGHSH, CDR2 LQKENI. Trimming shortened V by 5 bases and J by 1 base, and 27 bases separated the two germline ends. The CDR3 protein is CASSYTAGTGRKTSYEQYF. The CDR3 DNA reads TGTGCCAGCTCATACACGGCCGGGACTGGAAGAAAAACATCCTACGAGCAGTACTTC.

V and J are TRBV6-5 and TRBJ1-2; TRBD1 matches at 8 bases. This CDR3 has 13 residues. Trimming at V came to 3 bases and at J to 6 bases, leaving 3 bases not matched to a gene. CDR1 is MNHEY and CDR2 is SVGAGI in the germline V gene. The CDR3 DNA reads TGTGCCAGCAGTTATGGACAGGGAAATGGCTACACCTTC. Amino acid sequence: CASSYGQGNGYTF.

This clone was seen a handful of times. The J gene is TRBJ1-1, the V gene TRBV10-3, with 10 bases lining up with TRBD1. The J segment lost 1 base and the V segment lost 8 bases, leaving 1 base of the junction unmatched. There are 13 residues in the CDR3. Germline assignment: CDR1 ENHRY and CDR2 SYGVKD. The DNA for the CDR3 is TGTGCCATCGGACAGGGGGAGAACACTGAAGCTTTCTTT. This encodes CAIGQGENTEAFF.

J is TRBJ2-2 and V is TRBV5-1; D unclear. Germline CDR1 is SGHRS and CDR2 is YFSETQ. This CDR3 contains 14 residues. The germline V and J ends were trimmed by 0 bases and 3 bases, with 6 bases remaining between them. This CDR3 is CASSLAPYTGELFF. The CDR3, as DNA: TGCGCCAGCAGCTTGGCCCCCTACACCGGGGAGCTGTTTTTT.

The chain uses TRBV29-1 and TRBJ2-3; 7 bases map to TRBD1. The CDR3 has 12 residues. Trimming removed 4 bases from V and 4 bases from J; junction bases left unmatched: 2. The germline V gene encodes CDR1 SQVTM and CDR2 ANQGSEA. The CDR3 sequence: CSVGTGPDTQYF. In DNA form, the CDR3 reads TGCAGCGTTGGGACAGGCCCAGATACGCAGTATTTT.

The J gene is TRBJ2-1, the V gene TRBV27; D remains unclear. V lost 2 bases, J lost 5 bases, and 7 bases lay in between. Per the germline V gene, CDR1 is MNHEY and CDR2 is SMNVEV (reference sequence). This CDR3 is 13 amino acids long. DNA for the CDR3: TGTGCCAGCAGTTTAGGAACAGACAATGAGCAGTTCTTC. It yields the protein CASSLGTDNEQFF.

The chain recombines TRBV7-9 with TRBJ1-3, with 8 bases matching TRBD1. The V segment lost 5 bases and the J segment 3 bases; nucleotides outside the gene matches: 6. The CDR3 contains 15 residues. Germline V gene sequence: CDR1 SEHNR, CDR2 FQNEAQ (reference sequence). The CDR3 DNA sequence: TGTGCCAGCAGCCCCCGGACAGGGTTTGGAAACACCATATATTTT. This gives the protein CASSPRTGFGNTIYF.

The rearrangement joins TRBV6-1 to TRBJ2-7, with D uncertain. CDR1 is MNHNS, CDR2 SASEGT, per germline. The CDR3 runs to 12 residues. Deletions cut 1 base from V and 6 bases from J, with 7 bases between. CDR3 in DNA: TGTGCCAGCAGTGAAGAGAGGCGCGAGCAGTACTTC. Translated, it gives CASSEERREQYF.

Here the CDR3 reads CASSVRTSGNTDTQYF. In DNA, the CDR3 is TGTGCCAGCAGCGTGAGGACTAGCGGAAACACAGATACGCAGTATTTT. This rearrangement joins TRBV9 to TRBJ2-3; 10 bases map to TRBD2. V dropped 2 bases and J dropped 2; count of bases not matched to a gene: 5. Germline CDR1 is SGDLS and CDR2 is YYNGEE. The CDR3 consists of 16 residues.

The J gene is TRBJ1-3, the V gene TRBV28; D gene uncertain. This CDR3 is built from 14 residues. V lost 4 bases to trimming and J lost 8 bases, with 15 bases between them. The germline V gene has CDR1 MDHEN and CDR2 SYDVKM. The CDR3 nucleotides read TGTGCCAGCAGTTCATCATCACTAGATCACACCATATATTTT. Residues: CASSSSSLDHTIYF. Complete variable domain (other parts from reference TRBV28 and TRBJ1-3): DVKVTQSSRYLVKRTGEKVFLECVQDMDHENMFWYRQDPGLGLRLIYFSYDVKMKEKGDIPEGYSVSREKKERFSLILESASTNQTSMYLCASSSSSLDHTIYFGEGSWLTVV.

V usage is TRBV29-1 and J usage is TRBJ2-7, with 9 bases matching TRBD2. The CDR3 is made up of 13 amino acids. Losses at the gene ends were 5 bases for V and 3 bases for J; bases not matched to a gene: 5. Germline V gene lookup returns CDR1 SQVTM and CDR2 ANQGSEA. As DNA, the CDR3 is TGCAGCGTTAGGGCTAGCGGGATCTACGAGCAGTACTTC. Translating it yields CSVRASGIYEQYF.

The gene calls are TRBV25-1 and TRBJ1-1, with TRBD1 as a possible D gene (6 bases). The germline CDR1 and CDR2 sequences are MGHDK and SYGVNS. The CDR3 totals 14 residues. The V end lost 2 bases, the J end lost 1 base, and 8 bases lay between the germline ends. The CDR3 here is CASSERGSNTEAFF. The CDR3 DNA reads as TGTGCCAGCAGTGAAAGGGGGTCGAACACTGAAGCTTTCTTT. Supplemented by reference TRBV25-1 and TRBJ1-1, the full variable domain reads EADIYQTPRYLVIGTGKKITLECSQTMGHDKMYWYQQDPGMELHLIHYSYGVNSTEKGDLSSESTVSRIRTEHFPLTLESARPSHTSQYLCASSERGSNTEAFFGQGTRLTVV.

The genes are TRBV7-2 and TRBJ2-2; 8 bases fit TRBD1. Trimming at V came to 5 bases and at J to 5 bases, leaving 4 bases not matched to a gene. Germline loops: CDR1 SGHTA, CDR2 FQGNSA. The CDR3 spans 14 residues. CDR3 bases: TGTGCCAGCAGCCCCCGGACAGGGACCGGGGAGCTGTTTTTT. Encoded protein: CASSPRTGTGELFF.

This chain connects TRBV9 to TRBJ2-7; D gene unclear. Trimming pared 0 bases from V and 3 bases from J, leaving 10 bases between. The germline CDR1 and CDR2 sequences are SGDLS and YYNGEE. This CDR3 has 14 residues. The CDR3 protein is CASSVEVTSYEQYF. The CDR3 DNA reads TGTGCCAGCAGCGTAGAAGTTACCAGCTACGAGCAGTACTTC.

CDR3 protein: CASSLSRLAKETQYF. In nucleotides, the CDR3 is TGTGCCAGCAGTTTATCCCGACTAGCTAAAGAGACCCAGTACTTC. The chain carries TRBV28 and TRBJ2-5; the match to TRBD2 covers 7 bases. CDR1 and CDR2 (germline): MDHEN, SYDVKM. The V segment lost 1 base and the J segment 3 bases; nucleotides outside the gene matches: 5. The CDR3 totals 15 residues.

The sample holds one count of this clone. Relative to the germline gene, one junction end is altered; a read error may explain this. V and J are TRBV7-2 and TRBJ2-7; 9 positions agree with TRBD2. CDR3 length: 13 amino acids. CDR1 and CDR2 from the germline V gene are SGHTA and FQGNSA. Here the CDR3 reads CASSWGTSYERYF. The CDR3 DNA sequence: TGTGCCAGCAGCTGGGGGACTAGCTACGAGCGGTACTTC.

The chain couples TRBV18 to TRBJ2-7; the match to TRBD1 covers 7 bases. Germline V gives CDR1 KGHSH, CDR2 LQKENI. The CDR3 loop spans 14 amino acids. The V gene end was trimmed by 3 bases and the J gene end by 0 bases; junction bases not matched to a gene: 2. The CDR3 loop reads CASSPQGDSYEQYF. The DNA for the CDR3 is TGTGCCAGCTCACCTCAGGGGGACTCCTACGAGCAGTACTTC.

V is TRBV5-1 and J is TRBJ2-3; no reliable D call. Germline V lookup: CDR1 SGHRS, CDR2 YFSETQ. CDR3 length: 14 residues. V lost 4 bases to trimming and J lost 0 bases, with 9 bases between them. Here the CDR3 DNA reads TGCGCCAGCAGCAGCCAACCTAGCACAGATACGCAGTATTTT. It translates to CASSSQPSTDTQYF.

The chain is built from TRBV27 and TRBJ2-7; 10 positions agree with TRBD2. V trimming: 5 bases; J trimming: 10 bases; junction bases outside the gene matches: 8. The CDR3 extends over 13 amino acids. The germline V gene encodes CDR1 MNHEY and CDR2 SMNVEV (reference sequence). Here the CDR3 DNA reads TGTGCCAGCAGTCGCGGGACTAGCGCCCGTCAGTACTTC. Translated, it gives CASSRGTSARQYF.